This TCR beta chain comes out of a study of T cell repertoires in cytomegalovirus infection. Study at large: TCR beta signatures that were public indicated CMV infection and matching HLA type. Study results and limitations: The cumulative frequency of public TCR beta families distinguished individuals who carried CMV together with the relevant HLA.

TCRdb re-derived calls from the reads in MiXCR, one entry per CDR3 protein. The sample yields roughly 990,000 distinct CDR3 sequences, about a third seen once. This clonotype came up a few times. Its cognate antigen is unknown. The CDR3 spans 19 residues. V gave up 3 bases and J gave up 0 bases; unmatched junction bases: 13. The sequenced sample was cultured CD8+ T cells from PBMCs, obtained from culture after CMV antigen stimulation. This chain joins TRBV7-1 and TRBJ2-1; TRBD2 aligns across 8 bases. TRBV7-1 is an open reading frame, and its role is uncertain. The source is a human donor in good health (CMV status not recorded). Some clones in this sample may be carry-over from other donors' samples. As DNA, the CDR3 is TGTGCCAGCAGCTCGGTGACTAGCGCTGGTCCTAGCTCCTACAATGAGCAGTTCTTC. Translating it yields CASSSVTSAGPSSYNEQFF.